The clone carrying this T cell receptor beta chain was recorded once. The data stem from a study of control samples from healthy donors and cancer patients. The V segment lost 7 bases and the J segment 10 bases; nucleotides outside the gene matches: 4. Germline lookup yields CDR1 SGHRS and CDR2 YFSETQ. This CDR3 contains 11 residues. Assay used: immunoSEQ multiplex PCR; TCRdb lists only in-frame clones, some missing. The sample holds about 99,000 clones, around 88% seen once. The TCR was taken from a man in his sixties with lung cancer. This sequence joins TRBV5-1 and TRBJ1-2; TRBD1 matches at 10 bases. Sequencing input: PBMCs. The DNA of the CDR3 is TGCGCCAGCCAAGGGACAGGGGACTACACCTTC. It codes for CASQGTGDYTF.